This T cell receptor beta chain was sequenced in a study of cytomegalovirus exposure and HLA in healthy donors. As for this clone: This same CDR3 is encoded by further DNA sequences in the sample.

J lost 0 bases, V lost 3 bases, and 1 base had no gene match. Germline CDR1 and CDR2: SEHNR and FQNEAQ (reference sequence). The CDR3 is made up of 14 amino acids. It was with 60 Vbeta and 13 Jbeta primers that the PCR ran. Assay: immunoSEQ multiplex PCR; the TCRdb copy retains only in-frame clones and omits some. Of around 130,000 clones listed, roughly three quarters are singletons. The TCR sequence derives from a woman between 18 and 30 years old in good health and CMV-seronegative. The chain couples TRBV7-9 to TRBJ1-1; 7 bases match TRBD1. Sequenced: PBMCs. CDR3 amino acids: CASSLGQLNTEAFF. In nucleotides, the CDR3 is TGTGCCAGCAGCTTGGGACAGTTGAACACTGAAGCTTTCTTT. The variable domain in full, completed from reference TRBV7-9 and TRBJ1-1, reads DTGVSQNPRHKITKRGQNVTFRCDPISEHNRLYWYRQTLGQGPEFLTYFQNEAQLEKSRLLSDRFSAERPKGSFSTLEIQRTEQGDSAMYLCASSLGQLNTEAFFGQGTRLTVV.